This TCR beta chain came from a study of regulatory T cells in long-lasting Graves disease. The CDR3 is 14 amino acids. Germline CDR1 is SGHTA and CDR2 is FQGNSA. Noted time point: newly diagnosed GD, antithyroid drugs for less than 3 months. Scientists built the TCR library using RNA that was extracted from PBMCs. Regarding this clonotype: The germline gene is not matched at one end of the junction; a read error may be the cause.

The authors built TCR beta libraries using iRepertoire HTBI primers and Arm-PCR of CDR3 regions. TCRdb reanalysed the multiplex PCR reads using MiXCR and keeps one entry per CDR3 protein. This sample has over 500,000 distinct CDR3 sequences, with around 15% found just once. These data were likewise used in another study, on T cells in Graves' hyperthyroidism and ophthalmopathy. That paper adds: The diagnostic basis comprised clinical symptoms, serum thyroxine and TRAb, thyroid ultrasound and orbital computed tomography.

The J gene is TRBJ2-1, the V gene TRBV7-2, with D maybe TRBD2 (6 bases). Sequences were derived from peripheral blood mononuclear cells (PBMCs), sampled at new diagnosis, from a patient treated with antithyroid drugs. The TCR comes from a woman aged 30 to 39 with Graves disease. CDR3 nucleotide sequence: TGTGCCGGCAGCTTAGGCCGGGGGTGGAGCGAGCAGTTCTTC. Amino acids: CAGSLGRGWSEQFF. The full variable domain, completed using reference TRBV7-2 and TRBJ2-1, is GAGVSQSPSNKVTEKGKDVELRCDPISGHTALYWYRQSLGQGLEFLIYFQGNSAPDKSGLPSDRFSAERTGGSVSTLTIQRTQQEDSAVYLCAGSLGRGWSEQFFGPGTRLTVL.